A single sample gave rise to the 19 T cell receptor beta chains below, sequenced in a study of long-term antiretroviral therapy in people with HIV. The run of the v3.0 immunoSEQ assay was at survey level. Clones were read by immunoSEQ multiplex PCR, and TCRdb kept only the in-frame ones, dropping some. The profile shows 37,000 or so clones, roughly 80% of them singletons. This material consisted of unsorted PBMCs, taken 3.4 years after starting antiretroviral therapy. These receptors originate from a man aged 25-45 years with HIV.

This chain joins TRBV7-9 and TRBJ1-4, with 7 bases lining up with TRBD1. Germline lookup yields CDR1 SEHNR and CDR2 FQNEAQ (reference sequence). Losses at the gene ends were 3 bases for V and 8 bases for J; bases not matched to a gene: 6. The CDR3 is 14 amino acids. CDR3 protein: CASSLEGALEKLFF. The DNA for the CDR3 is TGTGCCAGCAGCTTGGAGGGGGCTTTGGAAAAACTGTTTTTT.

In its sample, this clone was seen once. The chain combines TRBV19 with TRBJ1-2; 7 positions match TRBD1. V shed 5 bases and J 3 bases; nucleotides not matched to a gene: 9. This CDR3 contains 15 residues. The germline V gene encodes CDR1 LNHDA and CDR2 SQIVND (reference sequence). CDR3 nucleotide sequence: TGTGCCAGTAGTTTAATGACAGGGAGGGACTATGGCTACACCTTC. Translating gives CASSLMTGRDYGYTF.

The chain recombines TRBV7-9 with TRBJ2-3; the D call may be TRBD1 or TRBD2 (5 bases each). The V gene's germline CDR1 is SEHNR and CDR2 FQNEAQ (reference sequence). The CDR3 loop spans 13 amino acids. V dropped 8 bases and J dropped 0 bases, with 9 bases sitting between them. The CDR3 DNA is TGTGCCAGCGGGGGTGCTAGCACAGATACGCAGTATTTT. It specifies CASGGASTDTQYF. Combining the CDR3 with reference TRBV7-9 and TRBJ2-3 gives the whole variable domain DTGVSQNPRHKITKRGQNVTFRCDPISEHNRLYWYRQTLGQGPEFLTYFQNEAQLEKSRLLSDRFSAERPKGSFSTLEIQRTEQGDSAMYLCASGGASTDTQYFGPGTRLTVL.

This clone was seen only once. The V and J genes are TRBV7-9 and TRBJ2-3; the match to TRBD1 covers 8 bases. J lost 1 base, V lost 6 bases, and 6 bases had no gene match. Looked up from germline, CDR1 is SEHNR and CDR2 is FQNEAQ (reference sequence). The CDR3 length is 15 residues. CDR3 nucleotides: TGTGCCAGCAGAGACGGACAGGGTGGCACAGATACGCAGTATTTT. Translation gives CASRDGQGGTDTQYF.

The chain is built from TRBV27 and TRBJ2-7, with a possible D match to TRBD1 (5 bases). Germline V lookup: CDR1 MNHEY, CDR2 SMNVEV (reference sequence). V gave up 6 bases and J gave up 5 bases, with 11 bases separating them. This CDR3 contains 12 residues. The CDR3 DNA reads TGTGCCAGCAGGGAAGGGGTTGACGAGCAGTACTTC. It specifies CASREGVDEQYF.

This clone was counted only a few times. The rearrangement joins TRBV7-2 to TRBJ2-7; D not resolved. V shed 1 base and J shed 4 bases, with 5 bases lying between them. CDR1 and CDR2 from the germline V gene are SGHTA and FQGNSA. The length of the CDR3 is 12 residues. CDR3 protein: CASSLDLYEQYF. The CDR3 nucleotides are TGTGCCAGCAGCTTAGATCTTTACGAGCAGTACTTC.

V and J are TRBV6-6 and TRBJ2-2; D not resolved. The CDR3 sequence is 13 residues long. Germline V gene sequence: CDR1 MNHNY, CDR2 SVGAGI (reference sequence). V was pared by 7 bases and J by 3 bases, with 9 bases between. CDR3 loop: CASTDQYTGELFF. The CDR3 bases are TGTGCCAGCACCGACCAGTACACCGGGGAGCTGTTTTTT.

The table lists this clone with a count of one. This sequence joins TRBV19 and TRBJ2-1, with D unclear. Trimming shortened V by 3 bases and J by 9 bases, and 6 bases separated the two germline ends. The CDR3 is 11 amino acids. Germline V gene lookup returns CDR1 LNHDA and CDR2 SQIVND (reference sequence). The chain's CDR3 is CASSIGVEQFF. CDR3 bases: TGTGCCAGTAGTATTGGGGTTGAGCAGTTCTTC.

This chain joins TRBV7-9 and TRBJ2-2, with D possibly TRBD1 on 5 matching bases. V dropped 3 bases and J dropped 4 bases, with 12 bases sitting between them. Germline V CDR1 and CDR2: SEHNR, FQNEAQ (reference sequence). The length of the CDR3 is 15 residues. The CDR3 is CASSLVGATTGELFF. CDR3 sequence (DNA): TGTGCCAGCAGCTTGGTAGGGGCAACCACCGGGGAGCTGTTTTTT.

V is TRBV28 and J is TRBJ1-3, with 7 bases matching TRBD1. Germline V gene sequence: CDR1 MDHEN, CDR2 SYDVKM. CDR3 length: 15 residues. Trimming at V came to 2 bases and at J to 2 bases, leaving 3 bases not matched to a gene. CDR3 region: CASSLTGEAGNTIYF. The DNA for the CDR3 is TGTGCCAGCAGTTTAACAGGGGAAGCTGGAAACACCATATATTTT.

The chain recombines TRBV4-1 with TRBJ2-7; TRBD1 aligns across 7 bases. Trimming took 1 base from V and 0 from J; bases not matched to a gene: 6. The length of the CDR3 is 16 residues. The germline gives CDR1 MGHRA, CDR2 YSYEKL. DNA for the CDR3: TGCGCCAGCAGCCAAGTCCGGACAGGTAACTCCTACGAGCAGTACTTC. It translates to CASSQVRTGNSYEQYF.

In its sample, this clone was seen a few times. Mismatch with germline at one junction end may stem from a read error. The gene calls are TRBV19 and TRBJ2-1; possible D gene TRBD2, 6 bases. The CDR3 is 14 residues long. Germline V gene lookup returns CDR1 LNHDA and CDR2 SQIVND (reference sequence). CDR3 sequence (DNA): TGTGCCAGTAGTACCGCGGGGCTCTACGATGAGCAGTTCTTC. The encoded protein is CASSTAGLYDEQFF.

The gene calls are TRBV4-3 and TRBJ1-2, with TRBD1 identical over 9 bases. The CDR3 is made up of 16 amino acids. Trimming at V came to 4 bases and at J to 4 bases, leaving 10 bases not matched to a gene. CDR1 is LGHNA and CDR2 is YSLEER in the germline V gene. In nucleotides, the CDR3 is TGCGCCAGCAGCCCAGGTGGACAGGGGAATTTCTATGGCTACACCTTC. This codes for CASSPGGQGNFYGYTF.

In DNA, the CDR3 is TGTGCCAGTAGCGAAGGGTGGACTGAAGCTTTCTTT. Amino acids: CASSEGWTEAFF. The chain combines TRBV19 with TRBJ1-1; D remains ambiguous. Germline V gives CDR1 LNHDA, CDR2 SQIVND (reference sequence). The V end was cut by 6 bases, the J end by 5 bases, with 10 bases between. The CDR3 contains 12 residues.

This chain links TRBV7-6 with TRBJ2-7; D is uncertain. Germline V gene lookup returns CDR1 SGHVS and CDR2 FNYEAQ. Trimming pared 1 base from V and 1 base from J, leaving 11 bases between. CDR3 size: 15 residues. Written as DNA, the CDR3 is TGTGCCAGCAGCTTAGGAAACGTTGGTTCCTACGAGCAGTACTTC. Translation: CASSLGNVGSYEQYF.

The chain has TRBV2 and TRBJ1-5; D remains unclear. V dropped 2 bases and J dropped 0 bases, with 8 bases sitting between them. The CDR3 contains 15 residues. CDR1 is SNHLY and CDR2 is FYNNEI in the germline V gene. The CDR3 DNA sequence: TGTGCCAGCAGTGAATGGTCTATTAGCAATCAGCCCCAGCATTTT. Translation gives CASSEWSISNQPQHF.

The V call is TRBV27, the J call TRBJ1-1, with a tentative D call TRBD1 (5 bases). V was trimmed by 3 bases and J by 4 bases, leaving 9 bases between them. The length of the CDR3 is 13 residues. CDR1 and CDR2 from the germline V gene are MNHEY and SMNVEV (reference sequence). The DNA for the CDR3 is TGTGCCAGCAGTTTGGTGGGGGGCACTGAAGCTTTCTTT. Translated, it gives CASSLVGGTEAFF.

V and J are TRBV6-5 and TRBJ1-2; D gene uncertain. V lost 2 bases, J lost 7 bases, and 8 bases lay in between. The CDR3 runs 12 residues. Germline V gene lookup returns CDR1 MNHEY and CDR2 SVGAGI. This CDR3 is CASSYMDGGYTF. CDR3 coding DNA: TGTGCCAGCAGTTACATGGACGGTGGCTACACCTTC.

V gene TRBV29-1 combines with J gene TRBJ2-7; D may match TRBD1 or TRBD2 (5 bases each). CDR1 and CDR2 from the germline V gene are SQVTM and ANQGSEA. The CDR3 sequence is 13 residues long. V was shortened by 0 bases and J by 6 bases, with 12 bases between the two germline ends. As DNA, the CDR3 is TGCAGCGTTGAAGAGATAGGGACGGGCGAGCAGTACTTC. It specifies CSVEEIGTGEQYF.